One T cell receptor beta chain is described in this entry. Its target is unknown. The method was immunoSEQ multiplex PCR; TCRdb's version includes in-frame clones alone and lacks a portion of them. The data contain around 45,000 clones, 76% of them singletons. The record originates from a study of radiotherapy plus CTLA-4 blockade in lung cancer. Whole-study context: Among patients, about 17% showed objective responses, and approximately 29% had disease control.

General observations from the study: There was expansion of tumor-derived TCR clones in blood after radiotherapy plus ipilimumab.

CTLA-4 blockade using ipilimumab, together with focal radiation, was received by patients with chemo-refractory metastatic non-small-cell lung cancer. The CDR3 is made up of 13 amino acids. Looked up from germline, CDR1 is WNHNN and CDR2 is SYGVQD (reference sequence). The ends lost 7 bases at V and 5 bases at J; junction bases unmatched: 6. This receptor was identified in a human donor with non-small cell lung cancer who had stable disease on radiotherapy plus ipilimumab. The chain uses TRBV10-1 and TRBJ2-3; 7 bases align to TRBD1. The source was peripheral blood, collected from a patient treated with radiotherapy plus ipilimumab. The CDR3, as DNA: TGCGCCAGCAAATTCGACAGGGAAGATACGCAGTATTTT. Encoded protein: CASKFDREDTQYF.